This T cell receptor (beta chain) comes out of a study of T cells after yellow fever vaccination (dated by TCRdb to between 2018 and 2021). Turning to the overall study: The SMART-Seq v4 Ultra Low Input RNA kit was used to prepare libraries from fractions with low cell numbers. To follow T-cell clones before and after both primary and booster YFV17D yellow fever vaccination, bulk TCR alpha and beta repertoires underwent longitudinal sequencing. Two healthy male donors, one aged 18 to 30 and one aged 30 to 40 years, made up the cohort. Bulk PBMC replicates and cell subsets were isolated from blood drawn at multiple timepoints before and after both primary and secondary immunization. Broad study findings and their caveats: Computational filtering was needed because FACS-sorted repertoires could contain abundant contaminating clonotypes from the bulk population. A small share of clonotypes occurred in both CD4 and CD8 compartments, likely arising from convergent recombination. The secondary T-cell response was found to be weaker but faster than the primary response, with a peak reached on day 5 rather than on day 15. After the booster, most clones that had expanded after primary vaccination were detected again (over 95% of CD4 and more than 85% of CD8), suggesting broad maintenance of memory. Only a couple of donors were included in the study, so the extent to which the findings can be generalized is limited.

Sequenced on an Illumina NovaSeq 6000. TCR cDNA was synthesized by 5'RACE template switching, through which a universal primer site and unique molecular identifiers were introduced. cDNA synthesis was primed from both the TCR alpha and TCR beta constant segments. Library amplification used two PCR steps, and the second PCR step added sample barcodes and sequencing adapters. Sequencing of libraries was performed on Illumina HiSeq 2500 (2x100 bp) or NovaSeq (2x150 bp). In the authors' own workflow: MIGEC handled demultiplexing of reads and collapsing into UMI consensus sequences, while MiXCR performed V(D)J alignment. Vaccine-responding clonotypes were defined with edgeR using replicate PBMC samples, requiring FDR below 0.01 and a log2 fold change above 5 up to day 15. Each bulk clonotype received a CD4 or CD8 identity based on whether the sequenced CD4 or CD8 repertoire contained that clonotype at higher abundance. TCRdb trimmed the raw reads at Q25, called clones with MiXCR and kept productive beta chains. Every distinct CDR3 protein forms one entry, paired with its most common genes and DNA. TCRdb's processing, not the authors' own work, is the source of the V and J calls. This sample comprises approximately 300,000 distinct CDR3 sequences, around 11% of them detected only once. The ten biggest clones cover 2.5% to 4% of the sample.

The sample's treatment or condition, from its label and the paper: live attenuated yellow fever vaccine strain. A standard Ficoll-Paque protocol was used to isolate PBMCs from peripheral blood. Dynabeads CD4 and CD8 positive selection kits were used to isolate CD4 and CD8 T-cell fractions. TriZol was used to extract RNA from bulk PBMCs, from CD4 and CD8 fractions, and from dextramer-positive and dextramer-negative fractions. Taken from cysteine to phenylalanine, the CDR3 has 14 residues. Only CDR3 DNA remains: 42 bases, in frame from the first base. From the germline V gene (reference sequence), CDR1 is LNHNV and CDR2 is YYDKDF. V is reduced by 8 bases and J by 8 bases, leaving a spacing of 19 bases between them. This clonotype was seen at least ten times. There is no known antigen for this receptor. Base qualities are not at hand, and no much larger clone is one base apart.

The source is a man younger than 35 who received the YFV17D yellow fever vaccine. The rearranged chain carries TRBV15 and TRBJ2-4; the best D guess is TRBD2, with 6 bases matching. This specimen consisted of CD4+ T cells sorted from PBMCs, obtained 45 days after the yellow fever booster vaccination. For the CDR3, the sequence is CATGRGAGPDIQYF. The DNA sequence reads TGTGCCACCGGCCGTGGGGCGGGGCCGGACATTCAGTACTTC.